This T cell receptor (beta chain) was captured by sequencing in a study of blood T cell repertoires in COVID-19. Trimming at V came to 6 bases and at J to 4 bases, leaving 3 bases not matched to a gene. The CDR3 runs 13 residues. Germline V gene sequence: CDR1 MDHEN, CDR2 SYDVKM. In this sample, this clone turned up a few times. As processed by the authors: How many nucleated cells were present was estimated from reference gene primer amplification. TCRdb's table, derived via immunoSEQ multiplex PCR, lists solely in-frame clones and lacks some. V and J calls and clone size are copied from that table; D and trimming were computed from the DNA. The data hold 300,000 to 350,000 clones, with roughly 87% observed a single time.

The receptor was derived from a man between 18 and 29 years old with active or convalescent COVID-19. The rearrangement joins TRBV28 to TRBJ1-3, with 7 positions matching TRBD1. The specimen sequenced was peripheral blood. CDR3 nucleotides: TGTGCCAGCAGACAGGGGCCCGGAAACACCATATATTTT. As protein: CASRQGPGNTIYF. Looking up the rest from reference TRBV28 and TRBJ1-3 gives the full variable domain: DVKVTQSSRYLVKRTGEKVFLECVQDMDHENMFWYRQDPGLGLRLIYFSYDVKMKEKGDIPEGYSVSREKKERFSLILESASTNQTSMYLCASRQGPGNTIYFGEGSWLTVV.